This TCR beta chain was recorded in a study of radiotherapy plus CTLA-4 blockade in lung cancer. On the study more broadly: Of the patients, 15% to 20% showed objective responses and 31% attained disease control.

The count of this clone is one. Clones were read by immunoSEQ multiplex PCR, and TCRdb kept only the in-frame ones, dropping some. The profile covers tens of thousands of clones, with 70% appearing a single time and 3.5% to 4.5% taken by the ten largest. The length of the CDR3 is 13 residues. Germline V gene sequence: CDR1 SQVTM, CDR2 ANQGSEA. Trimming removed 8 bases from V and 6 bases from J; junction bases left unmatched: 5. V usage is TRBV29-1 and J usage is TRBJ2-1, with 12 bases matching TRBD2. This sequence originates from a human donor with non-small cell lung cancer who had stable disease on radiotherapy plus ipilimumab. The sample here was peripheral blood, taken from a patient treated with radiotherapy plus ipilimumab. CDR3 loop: CSTGTSGPNEQFF. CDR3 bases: TGCAGCACCGGGACTAGCGGGCCCAATGAGCAGTTCTTC.